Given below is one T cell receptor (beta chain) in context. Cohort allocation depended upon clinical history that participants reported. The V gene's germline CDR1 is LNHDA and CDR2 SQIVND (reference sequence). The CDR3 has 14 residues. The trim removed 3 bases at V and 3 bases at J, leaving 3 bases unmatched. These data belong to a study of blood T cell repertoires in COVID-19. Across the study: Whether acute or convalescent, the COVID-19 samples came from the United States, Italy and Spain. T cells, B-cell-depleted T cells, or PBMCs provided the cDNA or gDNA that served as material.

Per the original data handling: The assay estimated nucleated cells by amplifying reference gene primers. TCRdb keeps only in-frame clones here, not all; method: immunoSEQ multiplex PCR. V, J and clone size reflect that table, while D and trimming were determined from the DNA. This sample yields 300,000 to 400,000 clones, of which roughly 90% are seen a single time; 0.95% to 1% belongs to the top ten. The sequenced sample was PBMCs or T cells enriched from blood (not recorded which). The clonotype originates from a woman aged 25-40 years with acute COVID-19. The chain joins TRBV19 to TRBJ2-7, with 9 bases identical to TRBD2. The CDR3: CASSMKRGDYEQYF. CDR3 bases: TGTGCCAGTAGTATGAAGCGGGGGGACTACGAGCAGTACTTC.